This T cell receptor beta chain was obtained from a study of T cells in Graves' hyperthyroidism and ophthalmopathy. Study outcomes and limitations: The model made its ophthalmopathy prediction, and onset followed a median about 5.9 months later. Within blood appeared most thyroid clonotypes that had expanded above 0.001.

RNA transcripts were the template for amplifying TCR beta CDR3 regions. First-round RT-PCR of the TCR CDR3 relied on the HTBI primer set. TCRdb passed the multiplex PCR reads through MiXCR, listing each CDR3 protein once. The sample holds a few hundred thousand distinct CDR3 sequences; approximately 18% are singletons and the top ten take roughly 39%. Trimming removed 5 bases from V and 2 bases from J, with 19 bases in between. The V gene's germline CDR1 is SGHRS and CDR2 YFSETQ. CDR3 length: 16 residues. Lactation, pregnancy, other autoimmune disease or uncontrolled infection led to exclusion of patients. Diagnostic decisions used clinical symptoms, serum thyroxine and TRAb, thyroid ultrasound and orbital computed tomography. In this sample, this clonotype turned up many times. Its antigen is unidentified.

Specimen: blood. This receptor was taken from a man in his forties or fifties with Graves' ophthalmopathy. The chain carries TRBV5-1 and TRBJ2-5; D not certain. CDR3 DNA sequence: TGCGCCAGCAGTCGGACCCGCGCCTCCAATCAAGAGACCCAGTACTTC. Translation gives CASSRTRASNQETQYF.